This T cell receptor (beta chain) was documented in a study of long-term antiretroviral therapy in people with HIV. Survey-level immunoSEQ v3.0 assays were run. TCRdb keeps only in-frame clones here, not all; method: immunoSEQ multiplex PCR. The sample carries under 30,000 clones, around 93% recorded once. Study results and caveats: Specimen acquisition occurred between the mid-2000s and the late 2010s, potentially under older ART regimens.

Every single participant having HIV got treatment inside the United States. Each sample contained roughly 0.9-10 million cryopreserved PBMC, thawed before DNA extraction. As for this clone: What it binds is not known.

With V trimmed by 2 bases and J by 8 bases, 5 bases remained unmatched. The CDR3 has 14 residues. Looked up from germline, CDR1 is MNHEY and CDR2 is SVGAGI. This TCR was sampled from a man aged 50-60 years with HIV. The chain joins TRBV6-5 to TRBJ1-1, with TRBD1 matching over 10 bases. The material sequenced was unsorted PBMCs, taken about 7.2 years after starting antiretroviral therapy. CDR3 region: CASSYAGQGLEAFF. For the CDR3, the DNA is TGTGCCAGCAGTTACGCGGGACAGGGGTTAGAAGCTTTCTTT.